These 30 T cell receptor beta chains came from one sample sequenced in a study of blood T cell repertoires in COVID-19. Some clones are missing from TCRdb's copy, which holds only in-frame ones; the method was immunoSEQ multiplex PCR. The data show more than 150,000 clones, about 90% seen once. What was sequenced was peripheral blood. Receptors originate from an older man with active or convalescent COVID-19.

This clone came up a few times. The CDR3 here is CASSPGFGQRLSYEQYF. The CDR3 nucleotides read TGTGCCAGCAGCCCCGGTTTTGGACAGCGCCTCTCCTACGAGCAGTACTTC. This chain links TRBV7-2 with TRBJ2-7; D is perhaps TRBD1 (6 bases). The CDR3 is 17 amino acids. CDR1 and CDR2 (germline): SGHTA, FQGNSA. V lost 5 bases and J 0 bases, leaving 20 bases between the germline ends.

This chain links TRBV7-2 with TRBJ1-4, with D possibly being TRBD1 (6 bases). Germline-derived CDR1 and CDR2 are SGHTA and FQGNSA. V lost 5 bases to trimming and J lost 4 bases, with 11 bases between them. The CDR3 has 14 residues. CDR3 in amino acids: CASSPGTLNEKLFF. CDR3 in DNA: TGTGCCAGCAGCCCCGGGACACTTAATGAAAAACTGTTTTTT.

This chain uses TRBV11-2 with TRBJ1-1; D remains unclear. This CDR3 has 13 amino acids. Trimming cost V 5 bases and J 10 bases, with 17 bases left between them. Germline V gene data show CDR1 as SGHAT and CDR2 as FQNNGV. In DNA form, the CDR3 reads TGTGCCAGCAGCCCCGGGGAAGGGCGTCGAGCTTTCTTT. Translated: CASSPGEGRRAFF.

The chain joins TRBV18 to TRBJ1-5, with TRBD1 as a possible D gene (5 bases). CDR1 and CDR2 (germline): KGHSH, LQKENI. CDR3 size: 13 residues. V lost 1 base, J lost 7 bases, and 8 bases lay in between. CDR3 nucleotides: TGTGCCAGCTCACCACTGGGGCCGCAGCCCCAGCATTTT. Its translation: CASSPLGPQPQHF. Filled out from reference TRBV18 and TRBJ1-5, the complete variable domain reads NAGVMQNPRHLVRRRGQEARLRCSPMKGHSHVYWYRQLPEEGLKFMVYLQKENIIDESGMPKERFSAEFPKEGPSILRIQQVVRGDSAAYFCASSPLGPQPQHFGDGTRLSIL.

The J gene is TRBJ2-1, the V gene TRBV7-3; 8 positions match TRBD1. This CDR3 spans 15 amino acids. Germline-derived CDR1 and CDR2 are SGHTA and FQGTGA. V was pared by 5 bases and J by 8 bases, with 11 bases of the junction left unmatched. In DNA, the CDR3 is TGTGCCAGCAGCCCCCGGACAGGGTCGGTTGATGAGCAGTTCTTC. This gives the protein CASSPRTGSVDEQFF.

V and J are TRBV9 and TRBJ2-2, with 10 nucleotides matching TRBD1. CDR3 length: 18 amino acids. Losses at the gene ends were 0 bases for V and 3 bases for J; bases not matched to a gene: 8. Germline values: CDR1 SGDLS, CDR2 YYNGEE. CDR3 nucleotide sequence: TGTGCCAGCAGCGTAGCTGGAGGGACAGGGGTTGACACCGGGGAGCTGTTTTTT. Translating it yields CASSVAGGTGVDTGELFF. Using reference TRBV9 and TRBJ2-2 for the parts outside the CDR3, the full variable domain is DSGVTQTPKHLITATGQRVTLRCSPRSGDLSVYWYQQSLDQGLQFLIQYYNGEERAKGNILERFSAQQFPDLHSELNLSSLELGDSALYFCASSVAGGTGVDTGELFFGEGSRLTVL.

V is TRBV6-5 and J is TRBJ1-1, with 8 bases identical to TRBD1. V shed 0 bases and J 6 bases; nucleotides not matched to a gene: 6. Germline CDR1 MNHEY, CDR2 SVGAGI. The CDR3 is made up of 15 amino acids. CDR3 in DNA: TGTGCCAGCAGTTACTCGCCAGGGGGCGTCTCTGAAGCTTTCTTT. Its protein product is CASSYSPGGVSEAFF.

This chain joins TRBV30 and TRBJ1-2, with D uncertain. CDR3 length: 12 residues. Germline loops: CDR1 GTSNPN, CDR2 SVGIG (reference sequence). V gave up 5 bases and J gave up 8 bases, with 15 bases separating them. The DNA of the CDR3 is TGTGCCTGGGGAACCCTTTCCCGGGGCTACACCTTC. It is translated as CAWGTLSRGYTF.

The chain employs TRBV5-5 and TRBJ1-4; the match to TRBD1 covers 7 bases. This CDR3 comprises 14 residues. Trimming took 2 bases from V and 7 from J; bases not matched to a gene: 5. The germline V gene has CDR1 SGHKS and CDR2 YYEKEE (reference sequence). The CDR3 here is CASSLGTVGEKLFF. CDR3 DNA sequence: TGTGCCAGCAGCTTAGGGACAGTGGGTGAAAAACTGTTTTTT.

On this clone: Other DNA variants within this sample encode the same CDR3. CDR3 sequence reads: CASSPTGYYGYTF. The CDR3 DNA is TGTGCCAGCAGTCCAACAGGGTACTATGGCTACACCTTC. The chain couples TRBV28 to TRBJ1-2; possible D gene TRBD1, 6 bases. Trimming removed 5 bases at V and 3 bases at J, with 10 bases between. Looked up from germline, CDR1 is MDHEN and CDR2 is SYDVKM. This CDR3 is built from 13 residues.

This sequence joins TRBV7-9 and TRBJ1-4, with 7 nucleotides matching TRBD1. CDR1 and CDR2 (germline): SEHNR, FQNEAQ (reference sequence). The CDR3 runs to 18 residues. V was clipped by 4 bases and J by 7 bases; unmatched bases: 18. This CDR3 is CASSSPQGGRGLLEKLFF. As DNA, the CDR3 is TGTGCCAGCAGCTCGCCCCAAGGGGGTAGGGGGCTGCTTGAAAAACTGTTTTTT.

The CDR3 reads CASRTGTTYEQYF. In DNA, the CDR3 is TGTGCCAGCAGGACAGGGACAACCTACGAGCAGTACTTC. The gene calls are TRBV6-5 and TRBJ2-7; the match to TRBD1 covers 7 bases. Unmatched junction bases numbered 4, after V lost 6 bases and J lost 2 bases. The CDR3 covers 13 residues. Germline CDR1 is MNHEY and CDR2 is SVGAGI.

The rearrangement links TRBV29-1 to TRBJ2-1, with 8 bases matching TRBD2. V dropped 0 bases and J dropped 9; count of bases not matched to a gene: 7. Germline lookup yields CDR1 SQVTM and CDR2 ANQGSEA. This CDR3 is 14 amino acids long. In DNA, the CDR3 is TGCAGCGTTGAAGATACGGGAGGGCCCGTTGAGCAGTTCTTC. It is translated as CSVEDTGGPVEQFF.

The chain has TRBV27 and TRBJ2-3; no definite D call. CDR3 length: 12 residues. CDR1 is MNHEY, CDR2 SMNVEV, per germline (reference sequence). V lost 3 bases and J lost 5, with 6 bases in between. CDR3 sequence (DNA): TGTGCCAGCAGTTTTGGCCGAGATACGCAGTATTTT. Translated, it gives CASSFGRDTQYF.

This chain joins TRBV18 and TRBJ1-2; tentative D call: TRBD1 (5 bases). Trimming pared 3 bases from V and 4 bases from J, leaving 15 bases between. Germline CDR1 KGHSH, CDR2 LQKENI. This CDR3 region has 15 residues. The DNA for the CDR3 is TGTGCCAGCTCACCCCGGCAGGGCGCCGTCTATGGCTACACCTTC. Translating it yields CASSPRQGAVYGYTF.

This chain joins TRBV11-1 and TRBJ2-7; 9 nucleotides match TRBD2. Germline lookup yields CDR1 SGHAT and CDR2 FQDESV (reference sequence). The CDR3 covers 15 residues. V dropped 6 bases and J dropped 6; count of bases not matched to a gene: 12. The CDR3 here is CASSSRLAVYGEQYF. Written as DNA, the CDR3 is TGTGCCAGCAGTTCCCGACTAGCGGTGTACGGCGAGCAGTACTTC.

At least ten counts were recorded for this clone. Other DNA sequences in the sample encode the same CDR3. The rearrangement links TRBV5-5 to TRBJ1-2; 9 nucleotides agree with TRBD1. Germline CDR1 reads SGHKS; CDR2 reads YYEKEE (reference sequence). Trimming removed 0 bases from V and 3 bases from J; junction bases left unmatched: 0. The CDR3 extends over 14 amino acids. The DNA for the CDR3 is TGTGCCAGCAGCTTGGGGGACAGGGACTATGGCTACACCTTC. Protein sequence: CASSLGDRDYGYTF.

The V gene is TRBV18, the J gene TRBJ1-2; 7 bases match TRBD1. This CDR3 contains 16 residues. Trimming took 0 bases from V and 5 from J; bases not matched to a gene: 9. Germline-derived CDR1 and CDR2 are KGHSH and LQKENI. The CDR3 loop reads CASSPPGTVQGYGYTF. CDR3 in DNA: TGTGCCAGCTCACCACCCGGGACAGTTCAGGGGTATGGCTACACCTTC.

This chain connects TRBV11-2 to TRBJ1-6; possibly TRBD1 for D (6 bases). Trimming removed 5 bases from V and 7 bases from J, with 18 bases in between. Germline CDR1 and CDR2: SGHAT and FQNNGV. The CDR3 is 16 residues long. CDR3 in amino acids: CASSRVTTGPNSPLHF. In nucleotides, the CDR3 is TGTGCCAGCAGCCGAGTGACAACAGGGCCAAATTCACCCCTCCACTTT.

The chain carries TRBV3-1 (or the pseudogene TRBV3-2) and TRBJ1-1; D is unresolved. The CDR3 spans 14 residues. From germline, CDR1 is LGHDT and CDR2 YNNKEL (reference sequence). Trimming removed 3 bases from V and 2 bases from J, with 10 bases in between. The CDR3 is CASSHPQKNTEAFF. DNA for the CDR3: TGTGCCAGCAGCCACCCCCAAAAAAACACTGAAGCTTTCTTT.

The chain carries TRBV5-1 and TRBJ1-2, with TRBD1 as a possible D gene (6 bases). V was pared by 0 bases and J by 8 bases, with 11 bases between. Germline V gene data show CDR1 as SGHRS and CDR2 as YFSETQ. This CDR3 is built from 13 residues. The CDR3 nucleotides are TGCGCCAGCAGCTTGGCCAGGGGAAGGGGCTACACCTTC. Residues: CASSLARGRGYTF.

The chain is built from TRBV30 and TRBJ1-2; TRBD1 is a possible D gene (5 bases). CDR1 and CDR2 (germline): GTSNPN, SVGIG (reference sequence). This CDR3 has 12 amino acids. V was cut by 0 bases and J by 8 bases, with 10 bases left in between. The DNA of the CDR3 is TGTGCCTGGAGTGTCGTGTGGGGCGGCTACACCTTC. This sequence encodes CAWSVVWGGYTF.

The chain carries TRBV7-2 and TRBJ1-4; no clear D gene. V was cut by 5 bases and J by 4 bases, with 11 bases left in between. The germline gives CDR1 SGHTA, CDR2 FQGNSA. The CDR3 runs to 14 residues. CDR3 sequence: CASSQDYGNEKLFF. The CDR3 DNA sequence: TGTGCCAGCAGCCAGGACTACGGTAATGAAAAACTGTTTTTT. Full variable domain (outside the CDR3, taken from reference TRBV7-2 and TRBJ1-4): GAGVSQSPSNKVTEKGKDVELRCDPISGHTALYWYRQSLGQGLEFLIYFQGNSAPDKSGLPSDRFSAERTGGSVSTLTIQRTQQEDSAVYLCASSQDYGNEKLFFGSGTQLSVL.

The chain carries TRBV30 and TRBJ1-4; D remains ambiguous. The CDR3 contains 13 residues. Trimming removed 1 base at V and 5 bases at J, with 8 bases between. The germline CDR1 and CDR2 sequences are GTSNPN and SVGIG (reference sequence). The CDR3 bases are TGTGCCTGGAGTGCCAGGTACAATGAAAAACTGTTTTTT. The encoded protein is CAWSARYNEKLFF.

CDR3 protein: CATSDPSFHPYEQYF. CDR3 DNA: TGTGCCACCAGTGACCCCAGTTTCCACCCCTACGAGCAGTACTTC. V gene TRBV24-1 combines with J gene TRBJ2-7, with D hard to call. V shed 4 bases and J shed 2 bases, with 14 bases lying between them. The CDR3 contains 15 residues. Germline V lookup: CDR1 KGHDR, CDR2 SFDVKD.

CDR3 region: CAWSVAVSNQPQHF. The CDR3 nucleotides are TGTGCCTGGAGTGTGGCGGTTAGCAATCAGCCCCAGCATTTT. V usage is TRBV30 and J usage is TRBJ1-5; D remains ambiguous. There are 14 residues in the CDR3. Trimming pared 0 bases from V and 0 bases from J, leaving 6 bases between. Per germline, CDR1 GTSNPN and CDR2 SVGIG (reference sequence).

The V call is TRBV6-2 or TRBV6-3, the J call TRBJ1-1; maybe TRBD1 (6 bases). Trimming shortened V by 5 bases and J by 4 bases, and 14 bases separated the two germline ends. The CDR3 contains 14 residues. Per the germline V gene, CDR1 is MNHEY and CDR2 is SVGEGT. The DNA of the CDR3 is TGTGCCAGCAGTGTTTCAGGGGCGGGCACTGAAGCTTTCTTT. Amino acids: CASSVSGAGTEAFF.

The rearrangement joins TRBV9 to TRBJ2-7; 8 nucleotides align to TRBD1. V gave up 1 base and J gave up 6 bases; unmatched junction bases: 6. The CDR3 contains 14 residues. CDR1 and CDR2 (germline): SGDLS, YYNGEE. For the CDR3, the DNA is TGTGCCAGCAGCGTAACGGACAGGGTATTCGAGCAGTACTTC. Translating gives CASSVTDRVFEQYF.

V and J are TRBV18 and TRBJ1-5; maybe TRBD1 (6 bases). V lost 5 bases and J 4 bases, leaving 9 bases between the germline ends. CDR3 length: 13 residues. Germline V CDR1 and CDR2: KGHSH, LQKENI. The CDR3 DNA is TGTGCCAGCTCAACCGACAGGAATCAGCCCCAGCATTTT. Its translation: CASSTDRNQPQHF.

This sequence joins TRBV6-2 or TRBV6-3 and TRBJ2-1; TRBD2 matches at 8 bases. V shed 4 bases, J shed 6 bases, and the junction held 8 bases outside the gene matches. CDR1 is MNHEY and CDR2 is SVGEGT in the germline V gene. The CDR3 runs 15 residues. This CDR3 is CASSSTGLGLNEQFF. As DNA, the CDR3 is TGTGCCAGCAGTTCCACGGGACTAGGGCTCAATGAGCAGTTCTTC.